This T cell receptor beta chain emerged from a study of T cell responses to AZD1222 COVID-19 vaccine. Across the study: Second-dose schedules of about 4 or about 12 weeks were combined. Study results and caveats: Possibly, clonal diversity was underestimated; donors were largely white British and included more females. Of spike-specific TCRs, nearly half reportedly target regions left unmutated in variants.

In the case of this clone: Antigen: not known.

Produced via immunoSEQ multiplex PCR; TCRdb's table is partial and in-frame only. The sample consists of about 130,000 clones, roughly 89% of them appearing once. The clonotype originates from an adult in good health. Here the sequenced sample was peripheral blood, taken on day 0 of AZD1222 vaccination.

The CDR3 nucleotides are TGCAGCGCCGTCCGGGATCCGCATAATTCACCCCTCCACTTT. As protein: CSAVRDPHNSPLHF. The chain recombines TRBV29-1 with TRBJ1-6; D gene uncertain. Germline V CDR1 and CDR2: SQVTM, ANQGSEA. V was pared by 7 bases and J by 5 bases, with 15 bases between. The CDR3 contains 14 residues.